This T cell receptor beta chain comes out of a study of somatic mutations in cytotoxic T cells in rheumatoid arthritis. Study outcomes and limitations: With 60 or so patients examined, roughly eight had a largest CD8+ clone exceeding 20% of CD8+ cells. Compared with age-matched healthy controls, rheumatoid arthritis patients did not differ significantly in CD8+ T-cell clonality.

Here immunoSEQ multiplex PCR was the method, and the copy in TCRdb shows in-frame clones only, minus some. The sample shows approximately 18,000 clones, around 80% of them seen only once. The germline V and J ends were trimmed by 0 bases and 7 bases, with 15 bases remaining between them. This CDR3 is 14 amino acids long. CDR1 and CDR2 (germline): GTSNPN, SVGIG (reference sequence). Note on this clone: Its specificity is not known.

Specimen: CD8+ T cells sorted from blood. The rearrangement joins TRBV30 to TRBJ1-1; TRBD1 is a possible D gene (6 bases). The clonotype comes from an adult with rheumatoid arthritis. The CDR3 is CAWSVHGGLSEAFF. CDR3 in DNA: TGTGCCTGGAGTGTACATGGGGGGCTGAGTGAAGCTTTCTTT.